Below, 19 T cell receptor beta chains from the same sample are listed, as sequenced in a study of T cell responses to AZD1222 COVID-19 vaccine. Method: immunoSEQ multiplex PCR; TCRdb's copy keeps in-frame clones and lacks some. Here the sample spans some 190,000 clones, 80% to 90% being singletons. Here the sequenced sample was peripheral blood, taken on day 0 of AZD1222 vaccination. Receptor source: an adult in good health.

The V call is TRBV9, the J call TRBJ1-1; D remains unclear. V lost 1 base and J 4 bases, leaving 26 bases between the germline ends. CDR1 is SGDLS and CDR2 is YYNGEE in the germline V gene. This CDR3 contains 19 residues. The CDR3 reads CASSVPGPGKDGLSTEAFF. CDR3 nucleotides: TGTGCCAGCAGCGTACCCGGGCCAGGAAAGGACGGACTCTCCACTGAAGCTTTCTTT.

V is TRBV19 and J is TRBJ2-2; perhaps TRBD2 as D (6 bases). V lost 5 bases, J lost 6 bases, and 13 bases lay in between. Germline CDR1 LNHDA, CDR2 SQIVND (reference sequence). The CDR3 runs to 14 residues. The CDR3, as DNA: TGTGCCAGTAGTCCGGGGGTGGGCGCCGGGGAGCTGTTTTTT. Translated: CASSPGVGAGELFF.

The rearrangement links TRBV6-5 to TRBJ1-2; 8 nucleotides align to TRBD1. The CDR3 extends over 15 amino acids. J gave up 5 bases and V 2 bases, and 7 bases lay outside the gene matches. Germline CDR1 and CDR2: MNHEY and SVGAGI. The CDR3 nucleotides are TGTGCCAGCAGTTACGGCAGGGGGCGCGGATATGGCTACACCTTC. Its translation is CASSYGRGRGYGYTF.

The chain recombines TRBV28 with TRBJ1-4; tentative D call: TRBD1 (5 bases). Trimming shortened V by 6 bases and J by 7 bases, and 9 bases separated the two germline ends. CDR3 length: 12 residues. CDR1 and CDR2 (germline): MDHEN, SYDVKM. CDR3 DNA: TGTGCCAGCAGGGACACAGTTGAAAAACTGTTTTTT. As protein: CASRDTVEKLFF.

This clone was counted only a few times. CDR3 bases: TGTGCCAGTAGTATACTGACAGGGGGTTCCCTCAATCAGCCCCAGCATTTT. It translates to CASSILTGGSLNQPQHF. The rearrangement joins TRBV19 to TRBJ1-5, with 9 positions matching TRBD1. The germline gives CDR1 LNHDA, CDR2 SQIVND (reference sequence). The CDR3 totals 17 residues. V shed 2 bases and J 3 bases; nucleotides not matched to a gene: 8. Full variable domain (outside the CDR3, taken from reference TRBV19 and TRBJ1-5): DGGITQSPKYLFRKEGQNVTLSCEQNLNHDAMYWYRQDPGQGLRLIYYSQIVNDFQKGDIAEGYSVSREKKESFPLTVTSAQKNPTAFYLCASSILTGGSLNQPQHFGDGTRLSIL.

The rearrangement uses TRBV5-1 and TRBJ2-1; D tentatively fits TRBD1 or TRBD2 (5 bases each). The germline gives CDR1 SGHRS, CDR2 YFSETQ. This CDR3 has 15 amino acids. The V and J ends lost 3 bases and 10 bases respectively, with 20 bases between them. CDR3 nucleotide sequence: TGCGCCAGCAGCTCCGGTTTGTTACGGGACCCAGAGCAGTTCTTC. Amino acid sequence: CASSSGLLRDPEQFF.

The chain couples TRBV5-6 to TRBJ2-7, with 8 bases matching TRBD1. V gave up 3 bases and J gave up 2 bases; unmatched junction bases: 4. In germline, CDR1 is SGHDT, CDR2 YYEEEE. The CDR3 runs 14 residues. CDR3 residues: CASSSRGRPYEQYF. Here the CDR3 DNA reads TGTGCCAGCAGCTCCAGGGGGCGCCCCTACGAGCAGTACTTC.

CDR3 bases: TGCAGCGGGGGGTTCGTCGACAATGAGCAGTTCTTC. This gives the protein CSGGFVDNEQFF. The chain joins TRBV29-1 to TRBJ2-1, with D perhaps given as TRBD1 or TRBD2 (5 bases each). This CDR3 is built from 12 residues. The germline CDR1 and CDR2 sequences are SQVTM and ANQGSEA. Trimming left V 7 bases short and J 5 bases short, with 12 bases between.

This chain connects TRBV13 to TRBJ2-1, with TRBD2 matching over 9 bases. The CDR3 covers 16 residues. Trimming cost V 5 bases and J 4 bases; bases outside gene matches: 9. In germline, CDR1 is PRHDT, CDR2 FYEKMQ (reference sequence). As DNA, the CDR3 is TGTGCCAGCAGCAGACCGGCTAGCGGGGCTTACAATGAGCAGTTCTTC. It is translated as CASSRPASGAYNEQFF.

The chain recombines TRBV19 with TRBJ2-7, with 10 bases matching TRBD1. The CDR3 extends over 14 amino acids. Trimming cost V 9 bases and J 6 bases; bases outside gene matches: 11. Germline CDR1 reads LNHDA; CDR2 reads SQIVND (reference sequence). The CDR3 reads CASRRTGGPAEQYF. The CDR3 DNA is TGTGCCAGCCGACGGACAGGGGGACCCGCCGAGCAGTACTTC.

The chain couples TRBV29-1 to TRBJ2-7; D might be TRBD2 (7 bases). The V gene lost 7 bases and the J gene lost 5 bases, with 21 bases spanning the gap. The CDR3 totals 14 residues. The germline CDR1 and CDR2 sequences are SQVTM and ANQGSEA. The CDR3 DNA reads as TGCAGCGGCCGCGGAGGAGGGGGGGCCAACGAGCAGTACTTC. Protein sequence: CSGRGGGGANEQYF.

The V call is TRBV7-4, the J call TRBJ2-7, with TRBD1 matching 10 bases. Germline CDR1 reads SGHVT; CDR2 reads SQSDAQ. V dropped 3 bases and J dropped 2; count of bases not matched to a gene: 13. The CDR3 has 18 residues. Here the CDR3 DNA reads TGTGCCAGCAGCTTCGGTCCGGGACAGGGGAGGTTCACCTACGAGCAGTACTTC. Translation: CASSFGPGQGRFTYEQYF.

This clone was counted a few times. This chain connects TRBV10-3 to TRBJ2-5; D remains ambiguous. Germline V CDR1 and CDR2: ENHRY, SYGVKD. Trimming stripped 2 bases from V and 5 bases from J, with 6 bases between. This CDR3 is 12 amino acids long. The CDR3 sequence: CAISEGAETQYF. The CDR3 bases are TGTGCCATCAGTGAGGGAGCGGAGACCCAGTACTTC.

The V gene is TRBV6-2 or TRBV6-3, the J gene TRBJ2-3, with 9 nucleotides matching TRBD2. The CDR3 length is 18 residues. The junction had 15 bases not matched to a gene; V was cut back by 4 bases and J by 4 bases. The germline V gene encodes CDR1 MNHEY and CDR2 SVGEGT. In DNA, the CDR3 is TGTGCCAGCAGTTCCATCACTCCGGGACTAGCCCACCCAGATACGCAGTATTTT. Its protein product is CASSSITPGLAHPDTQYF.

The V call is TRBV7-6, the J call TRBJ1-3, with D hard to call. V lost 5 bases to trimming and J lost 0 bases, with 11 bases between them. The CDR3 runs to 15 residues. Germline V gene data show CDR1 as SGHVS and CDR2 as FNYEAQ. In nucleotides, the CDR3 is TGTGCCAGCAGCCAGTTTCAAGACTCTGGAAACACCATATATTTT. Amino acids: CASSQFQDSGNTIYF.

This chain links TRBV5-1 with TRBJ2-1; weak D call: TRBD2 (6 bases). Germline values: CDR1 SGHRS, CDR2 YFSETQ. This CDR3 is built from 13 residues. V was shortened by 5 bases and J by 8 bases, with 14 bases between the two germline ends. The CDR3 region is CASSPLLADEQFF. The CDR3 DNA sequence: TGCGCCAGCAGTCCTCTACTAGCCGATGAGCAGTTCTTC.

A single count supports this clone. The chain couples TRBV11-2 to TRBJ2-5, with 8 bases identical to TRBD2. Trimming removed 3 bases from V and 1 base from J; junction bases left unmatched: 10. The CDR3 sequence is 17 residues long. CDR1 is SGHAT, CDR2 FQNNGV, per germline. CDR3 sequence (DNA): TGTGCCAGCAGCTTCGGGGGGGGCACCGGAACCCAAGAGACCCAGTACTTC. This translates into CASSFGGGTGTQETQYF.

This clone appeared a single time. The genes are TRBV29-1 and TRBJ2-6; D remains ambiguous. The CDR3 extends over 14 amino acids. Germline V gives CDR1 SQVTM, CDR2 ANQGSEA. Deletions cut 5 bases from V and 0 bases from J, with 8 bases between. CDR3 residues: CSVSHNSGANVLTF. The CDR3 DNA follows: TGCAGCGTTTCACACAACTCTGGGGCCAACGTCCTGACTTTC.

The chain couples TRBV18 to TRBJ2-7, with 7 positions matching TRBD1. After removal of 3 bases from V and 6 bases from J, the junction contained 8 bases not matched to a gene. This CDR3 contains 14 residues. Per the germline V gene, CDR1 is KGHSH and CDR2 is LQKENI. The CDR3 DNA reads TGTGCCAGCTCACCTTCCGGGACAGACTCCGAGCAGTACTTC. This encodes CASSPSGTDSEQYF.